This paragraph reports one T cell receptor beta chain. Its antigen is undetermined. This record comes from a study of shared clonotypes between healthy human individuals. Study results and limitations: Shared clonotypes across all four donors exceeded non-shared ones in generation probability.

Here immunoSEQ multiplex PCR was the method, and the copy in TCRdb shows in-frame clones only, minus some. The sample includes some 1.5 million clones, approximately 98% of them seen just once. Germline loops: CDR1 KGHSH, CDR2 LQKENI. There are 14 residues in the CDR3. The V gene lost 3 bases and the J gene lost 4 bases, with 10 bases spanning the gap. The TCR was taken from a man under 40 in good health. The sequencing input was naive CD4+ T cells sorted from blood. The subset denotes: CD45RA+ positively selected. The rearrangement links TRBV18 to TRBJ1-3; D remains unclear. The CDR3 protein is CASSPLTLGNTIYF. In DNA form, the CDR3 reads TGTGCCAGCTCACCTCTTACCCTCGGAAACACCATATATTTT.